This TCR beta chain was retrieved from a study of T cell repertoires in cytomegalovirus infection (dated by TCRdb to between 2018 and 2021). In terms of the full investigation: Donor HLA type was relevant to the analysis, as public TCR beta signatures indicated carriage of CMV infection together with the matching HLA type.

The CDR3 runs 12 residues from the cysteine to the phenylalanine. Only CDR3 DNA is held: 36 bases, read in frame from base 1. Trimming costs V 8 bases and J 2 bases, and their ends lie 9 bases apart. CDR1 and CDR2 are read off the germline V gene as SGHVS and FNYEAQ. TCRdb records Illumina HiSeq 1500 as the sequencer. Clones were called with MiXCR by TCRdb after fastp trimmed the public reads at Q25, and only in-frame beta chains were retained. Rows matching on CDR3 protein sequence are summarized as one entry with the most common DNA and genes. The sample contains approximately 700,000 distinct CDR3 sequences, roughly 35% of them found a single time. Around 2.8% of the sample comes from the top ten. This clonotype was observed a handful of times. No cognate antigen has been identified for it. Base qualities are missing; no much larger clone stands one base away. Points the paper makes about the study in general: Carriers of CMV infection plus the relevant HLA type were discriminated by the cumulative frequency of public TCR beta family members in the study cohort and in an independent roughly 400-donor cohort. The ex vivo response was dominated by HLA-C-restricted CMV-specific TCR beta clonotypes, and the single most frequent clonotype in two of eight donors was supplied by these HLA-C-restricted clonotypes.

The TCR was taken from a human donor in good health (CMV status not recorded). Some clones in this sample may be carry-over from other donors' samples. The specimen sequenced was PBMCs. Recombination connected TRBV7-6 to TRBJ2-5; the best D guess is TRBD1, with 6 bases matching. CDR3 sequence: CASVGHQETQYF. The DNA sequence is as follows: TGTGCCAGCGTGGGACATCAAGAGACCCAGTACTTC.